These 9 T cell receptor beta chains share one sample of origin, sequenced in a study of blood T cells in healthy people across ages. A second PCR, run for about 6 to 11 cycles, used a sample-barcoded 5' primer plus a J-beta primer mix. TCRdb itself ran the 5' RACE reads through MiXCR, one entry per CDR3 protein. Here the sample spans some 900,000 distinct CDR3 sequences, around 48% being singletons. Sequencing was done on a sample of blood. Receptors originate from a man younger than 40 in good health.

This clonotype was seen once. The J gene is TRBJ1-4, the V gene TRBV6-1, with D perhaps TRBD1 (6 bases). The V end lost 7 bases, the J end lost 0 bases, and 12 bases lay between the germline ends. Germline CDR1 MNHNS, CDR2 SASEGT. The CDR3 sequence is 15 residues long. CDR3: CASTKGGTTNEKLFF. CDR3 coding DNA: TGTGCCAGCACCAAGGGGGGGACAACTAATGAAAAACTGTTTTTT.

The CDR3 is CASSLVGAKANEQFF. The CDR3 region has the DNA TGTGCCAGCAGCTTAGTAGGTGCGAAGGCCAATGAGCAGTTCTTC. The rearrangement uses TRBV7-2 and TRBJ2-1; unclear D gene. The germline V and J ends were trimmed by 1 base and 6 bases, with 13 bases remaining between them. CDR3 length: 15 amino acids. Germline values: CDR1 SGHTA, CDR2 FQGNSA.

V gene TRBV20-1 combines with J gene TRBJ2-5; either TRBD1 or TRBD2 may supply D (5 bases each). The germline V gene encodes CDR1 DFQATT and CDR2 SNEGSKA (reference sequence). The CDR3 extends over 11 amino acids. DNA for the CDR3: TGCGGCGTCGGCAGGGAGAGGGAGCAGTACTTC. Translating gives CGVGREREQYF.

The chain joins TRBV10-3 to TRBJ2-4, with TRBD1 identical over 10 bases. The J call may be mistaken, given a closer DNA end match to TRBJ2-7. This CDR3 has 14 residues. Germline V gene data show CDR1 as ENHRY and CDR2 as SYGVKD. The CDR3 sequence is CAISDGTGVYEQYF. DNA for the CDR3: TGTGCCATCAGTGATGGGACAGGGGTATACGAGCAGTACTTC.

The CDR3 DNA follows: TGTGCCAGCAGCGATCCGGGACAGGAGAGCACAGATACGCAGTATTTT. It yields the protein CASSDPGQESTDTQYF. V is TRBV9 and J is TRBJ2-3, with 8 bases that match TRBD1. This CDR3 has 16 amino acids. V shed 3 bases, J shed 0 bases, and the junction held 6 bases outside the gene matches. Germline V gene data show CDR1 as SGDLS and CDR2 as YYNGEE. The variable domain in full, completed from reference TRBV9 and TRBJ2-3, reads DSGVTQTPKHLITATGQRVTLRCSPRSGDLSVYWYQQSLDQGLQFLIQYYNGEERAKGNILERFSAQQFPDLHSELNLSSLELGDSALYFCASSDPGQESTDTQYFGPGTRLTVL.

In its sample, this clonotype was seen a few times. The rearrangement joins TRBV14 to TRBJ2-7; maybe TRBD1 (6 bases). Trimming shortened V by 5 bases and J by 4 bases, and 9 bases separated the two germline ends. The CDR3 sequence is 12 residues long. CDR1 is SGHDN and CDR2 is FVKESK in the germline V gene. Written as DNA, the CDR3 is TGTGCCAGCAGCGTCCAGGGGTACGAGCAGTACTTC. Its protein product is CASSVQGYEQYF.

This clonotype has only one observation. The V call is TRBV2, the J call TRBJ2-3, with 16 bases that match TRBD2. Germline lookup yields CDR1 SNHLY and CDR2 FYNNEI. J was trimmed by 5 bases and V by 5 bases; bases with no gene match: 13. The CDR3 consists of 19 residues. The CDR3, as DNA: TGTGCCAGCAGTCTGGGACTAGCGGGAGGGCCGATGCGGAGAGATACGCAGTATTTT. It translates to CASSLGLAGGPMRRDTQYF.

This clonotype was detected many times. The rearrangement links TRBV4-2 to TRBJ2-5, with 8 bases that match TRBD2. The CDR3 loop spans 15 amino acids. Germline loops: CDR1 LGHNA, CDR2 YNFKEQ. The ends lost 1 base at V and 3 bases at J; junction bases unmatched: 4. The CDR3: CASSQGSLAEETQYF. For the CDR3, the DNA is TGTGCCAGCAGCCAAGGGTCACTAGCGGAAGAGACCCAGTACTTC.

The chain uses TRBV20-1 and TRBJ2-7, with D perhaps being TRBD1 or TRBD2 (6 bases each). V lost 5 bases and J 0 bases, leaving 20 bases between the germline ends. Germline assignment: CDR1 DFQATT and CDR2 SNEGSKA (reference sequence). The CDR3 is made up of 16 amino acids. The CDR3 DNA reads TGCAGTGCTCTACCCTGGGGGGCTACAAACTCCTACGAGCAGTACTTC. Protein product: CSALPWGATNSYEQYF.